This T cell receptor (beta chain) was profiled in a study of cytomegalovirus exposure and HLA in healthy donors (dated by TCRdb to about 2017). As for the study more broadly: In an earlier analysis of fewer than 750 of the donors, less than 350 Gb of sequence data and 90 million to 120 million unique TCR beta sequences from some 170 million T cells were reported. An early release that covered roughly 600 HLA-typed donors contained approximately 320 gigabases of sequencing data and about 93 million unique TCR sequences. The genetic ancestry cluster associated with self-reported Caucasian donors included 80% to 90% of the approximately 430 genotyped donors. The study aimed to test whether cataloging public T cell receptors could reveal signatures of past pathogen exposure. The T cell repertoires of several hundred subjects were profiled by immunosequencing and related to cytomegalovirus serostatus. Along with the approximately 700-subject first cohort, a separate validation cohort of over a hundred different subjects was used. To predict cytomegalovirus infection status, the study combined high-throughput TCR immunosequencing, statistical association of individual TCRs with disease status, and machine learning. A later analysis re-examined previously published TCR beta repertoires from just over 650 donors and added high-resolution HLA genotyping to investigate patterns of TCR occurrence. In the later analysis, no new phenotypic data were used to find candidate immune exposures; instead, reliance was placed on TCR beta sequences and their occurrence across donors. To decide whether each TCR beta V gene segment behaved as functional or pseudogenic, an earlier analysis of some 600 of the donors relied on high-throughput TCR beta sequencing. Donor age, sex, ethnicity and CMV serostatus were collected together with the repertoire data. A later genetic analysis took genome-wide SNP genotypes for about three fifths of the 666 donors and used that subset as a discovery cohort. All discovery cohort repertoires had been generated using a single sequencing platform. HLA typing covered class I and class II loci at four-digit resolution. Typing coverage varied by locus: roughly 629-630 donors for A, B, C, DRB1 and DQB1; roughly 510 for DQA1; around 610 for DPA1; more than 450 for DPB1. Roughly five DR-DQ haplotypes were handled as single units for association and clustering, since linkage in the cohort was strong. Among 300 to 450 genotyped donors of the cohort, an average of approximately 230,000 unique TCR beta nucleotide sequences were sequenced per donor, about a sixth of them non-productive. Study-level results and caveats: A later analysis found that TCR association rates varied across HLA loci, with DRB1 alleles showing the most associated TCRs and HLA-C alleles the fewest. Roughly uniform sequencing depth across donors was assumed in presence/absence analyses, although this assumption may not hold. Because HLA typing was missing for some donors at each locus, association tests included only the typed subset. For the cohort, immune exposure information was limited to CMV serostatus. In this cohort, only TCR beta chains were sequenced, and detectable features were limited by the absence of alpha or paired-chain data. Some IMGT-functional V segments, including TRBV6-2 and TRBV6-3, could not be told apart with the 87-base-pair reads, so those segments were excluded. In a later analysis, most CMV-associated TCR beta chains were found to appear HLA-restricted, with HLA associations seemingly driven largely by CMV exposure. In the study, around 150 TCR beta chains were listed as associated with cytomegalovirus. The authors suggested that the approach could potentially be extended to other disease states and immunological phenotypes. The earlier analysis of nearly 600 of the donors excluded approximately 17 rarely observed V segments, including chromosome 9 orphons, because counts were too low. In vitro tests confirmed that a few of the cytomegalovirus-associated TCR beta chains recognize cytomegalovirus antigens. Correlated functional status among segregating V segments might be attributable to linkage disequilibrium, but an unknown experimental factor could not be ruled out. In a later genetic analysis, fewer N-insertions in productive TCRs were reported among donors in an Asian-associated ancestry cluster than the approximately 630-donor mean. The classifier was reported to diagnose cytomegalovirus status with high specificity and sensitivity in both the original and validation cohorts. A later analysis reported that several top co-occurrence clusters appeared linked to parvovirus B19, influenza, CMV and Epstein-Barr virus. While some public TCRs were present in many individuals, most TCR sequences turned up only very rarely across donors. The sequencing pipeline was judged likely to have produced a cluster of highly shared sequence variants as a technical artifact. A later analysis associated 15,000 or so TCR beta sequences with specific HLA alleles at a false discovery rate of 0.05. In an earlier analysis of around 600 of the donors, most TCR beta V segments appeared in productive rearrangements about 87% or about 30% of the time, broadly matching IMGT annotations. When HLA alleles, especially DR and DQ, strongly co-occurred, attributing TCR associations to individual alleles was difficult. A later genetic analysis associated a missense DCLRE1C variant with V-gene and J-gene trimming of TCR beta chains, and an independent cohort replicated the association. In a later analysis, HLA-associated TCR beta chains were found to be more clonally expanded and to have lower generation probabilities than equally common non-associated chains. A further reported finding was that TCR beta sequences accurately predicted the HLA-A and HLA-B alleles for most subjects in the first cohort.

The library was made by the immunoSEQ multiplex PCR assay. The multiplex PCR relied on a mix of 60 forward primers for TCR Vbeta segments and 13 reverse primers for TCR Jbeta segments. The CDR3 region of rearranged TCR beta genes was amplified from genomic DNA by a multiplex PCR assay. On the Illumina HiSeq System, the amplified TCR beta libraries were sequenced as 87-base-pair reads. The paper's processing steps were these. In a later analysis, some 80 million unique TCR beta chains were counted across the approximately 670 repertoires, and around 11 million of these chains were shared by at least two donors. A nearest-neighbor algorithm error-corrected the raw reads and collapsed the reads into unique sequences, merging closely related sequences to remove PCR and sequencing errors. V, D and J gene segments were assigned by aligning CDR3 sequences to IMGT reference sequences. For a sequence to be retained, a match of at least six nucleotides to both a V gene segment and a J gene segment was required. Rearrangements were called productive when the CDR3 lacked stop codons and stayed in frame with V and J; all others were non-productive. CDR3 was defined by IMGT convention, running from the second conserved V-encoded cysteine to the conserved J-encoded phenylalanine. The earlier analysis of fewer than 700 of the donors excluded sequences that lacked an unambiguous match to a single V gene segment. An earlier analysis of 500 to 600 of the donors classified V segments as functional when productive rearrangements were above 56.7% and as segregating when the standard deviation between donors was above 5%. A statistical classification framework was built for diagnosing cytomegalovirus status from the catalog of TCR beta chain sequences. V and J gene assignment, in a later analysis, came from comparing TCR nucleotide sequences with IMGT/GENE-DB human TR gene sequences. Using the TCRdist pipeline, a later analysis assigned CDR3 sequences along with most-parsimonious VDJ recombination scenarios. A later analysis defined each TCR beta chain by its CDR3 amino acid sequence plus V-gene family, and excluded reads lacking a unique V-gene family. A later analysis removed over 500 highly shared, low-generation-probability nucleotide sequences to deal with suspected cross-contamination and a sequencing artifact. In a later analysis, a clonal expansion index for each public chain was calculated from normalized within-repertoire ranks of inferred template counts. In a later analysis, generation probabilities were computed with a VDJ recombination model fitted to out-of-frame rearrangements, and the resulting probabilities were checked against IGoR. In a later analysis, TCR-TCR, TCR-HLA and TCR-CMV co-occurrence was scored with hypergeometric tests, and a repertoire-size bias correction was applied to TCR pairs. In a later analysis, false discovery rates were estimated by permuting HLA or CMV assignments 20 times. In a later analysis, co-occurring TCRs were grouped with DBSCAN, and TCRdist sequence similarity was added when clustering was performed within HLA-allele-positive subsets. Repertoires with fewer than 30,000 or more than 120,000 public chains, plus five repertoires with anomalous nucleotide sharing, were excluded from co-occurrence clustering. TCRdb re-hosts the immuneACCESS table, in-frame sequences only. Its copies lack some clones; in the studies checked, an unresolved V gene accounts for under half of them, and the cause for the rest is not known. V and J calls and clone size are given by that table; D and trimming were obtained from the DNA. The sample table contains 100,000 to 150,000 clones; only one count was recorded for around 75% of them. Together, the top ten hold about 9.1% of the sample.

The cohort consisted of 600 to 750 healthy bone marrow donors. All cohort members were sampled while nominally healthy, although unrecorded immune exposures were likely present. The donor tested CMV seropositive and was one of the 289 seropositive cohort members. A peripheral blood sample was collected from each donor, and TCR beta sequencing was performed on peripheral blood mononuclear cells. The Qiagen DNeasy Blood Extraction Kit was used to extract genomic DNA from the blood cell samples. On this clone itself: This receptor's antigen is unknown. No qualities accompany the bases; no much larger clone lies one base away.

V gives up 0 bases and J gives up 7 bases, and the segment between their germline ends measures 9 bases. There are 13 amino acids in the CDR3, from cysteine to phenylalanine inclusive. The sequence is cut down to CDR3 DNA, 39 bases in frame from base 1. CDR1 and CDR2 are drawn from the germline V gene (reference sequence): GTSNPN, SVGIG. The receptor's source is a woman aged 45-60 years in good health and CMV-seropositive. The V and J segments used are TRBV30 and TRBJ1-4, with no D gene named confidently. Sequenced material: PBMCs. Here is the DNA: TGTGCCTGGAGTGTAGAGAGCCTTGAAAAACTGTTTTTT. The encoded protein is CAWSVESLEKLFF. The full variable domain, completed from the reference TRBV30 and TRBJ1-4 proteins outside the CDR3, reads SQTIHQWPATLVQPVGSPLSLECTVEGTSNPNLYWYRQAAGRGLQLLFYSVGIGQISSEVPQNLSASRPQDRQFILSSKKLLLSDSGFYLCAWSVESLEKLFFGSGTQLSVL.